This entry features one T cell receptor beta chain sequence. The sample originates from a study of blood T cell repertoires in COVID-19. The overall study: Specimens from acute and convalescent COVID-19 originated in the United States, Italy and Spain. Sample material is recorded as cDNA or gDNA derived from T cells, B-cell-depleted T cells, or PBMCs.

Cohort placement rested on clinical history that participants reported themselves. This CDR3 spans 13 amino acids. CDR1 and CDR2 (germline): KGHDR, SFDVKD. V was shortened by 3 bases and J by 8 bases, with 9 bases between the two germline ends. Methods used by the authors: Amplification with reference gene primers provided the estimates of nucleated cell counts. Generated by immunoSEQ multiplex PCR, the TCRdb table keeps only in-frame clones and is missing some. The DNA gave D and trimming, while V, J and clone size come from that table. The table shows 130,000 to 150,000 clones, with roughly 84% occurring only once.

Sample: PBMCs or T cells enriched from blood (not recorded which). This chain connects TRBV24-1 to TRBJ1-4, with a weak D call TRBD1 (5 bases). This clonotype originated in a man aged 40-49 years with acute COVID-19. The CDR3 region is CATSDGHEEKLFF. Here the CDR3 DNA reads TGTGCCACCAGTGATGGACACGAAGAAAAACTGTTTTTT.